One and the same sample provided the 13 T cell receptor beta chains below, sequenced in a study of CD8+ T cells in alopecia areata (dated by TCRdb to between 2018 and 2020). The library was generated by the immunoSEQ multiplex PCR assay. For TCR sequencing, RNA was extracted from every sample and reverse transcribed into cDNA to serve as template. TCRdb provides this immuneACCESS table in a form limited to in-frame rearrangements. Some clones are lacking; in checked studies, under half of them reflect an unresolved V gene, and why the rest are absent is not known. The sample records 210,000 or so clones, under 70% of which are singletons. The top ten clones comprise around 1.3% of the sample. The treatment or condition tag for this specimen amounts to: oral pan-JAK inhibitor, 5-10 mg twice daily. Sequenced here: CD4+ T cells sorted from blood, sampled at approximately week 42, from a patient treated with tofacitinib. These receptors were collected from a human donor with alopecia areata.

This clone was seen many times. V is TRBV7-9 and J is TRBJ1-5, with 8 bases matching TRBD1. V shed 10 bases, J shed 4 bases, and the junction held 3 bases outside the gene matches. The CDR3 is made up of 12 amino acids. From germline, CDR1 is SEHNR and CDR2 FQNEAQ (reference sequence). CDR3 nucleotides: TGTGCCACCGGACAGGGAAATCAGCCCCAGCATTTT. Its translation: CATGQGNQPQHF.

The chain uses TRBV7-9 and TRBJ2-7; D gene unclear. The V end lost 5 bases, the J end lost 2 bases, and 16 bases lay between the germline ends. The CDR3 is 15 amino acids. Germline V CDR1 and CDR2: SEHNR, FQNEAQ (reference sequence). CDR3 nucleotide sequence: TGTGCCAGCAGCCGCCCCGCACAGCGCGCCTACGAGCAGTACTTC. The encoded protein is CASSRPAQRAYEQYF.

The chain is built from TRBV27 and TRBJ1-6, with no clear D. The V and J ends lost 5 bases and 9 bases respectively, with 14 bases between them. This CDR3 spans 14 amino acids. Germline-derived CDR1 and CDR2 are MNHEY and SMNVEV (reference sequence). The CDR3 is CASSPDGRTSPLHF. The CDR3 DNA reads as TGTGCCAGCAGTCCGGACGGACGTACTTCACCCCTCCACTTT.

This rearrangement joins TRBV11-3 to TRBJ2-6; D gene uncertain. The ends were cut back, 4 bases at V and 4 bases at J, with 11 bases in the middle. Germline lookup yields CDR1 SGHNT and CDR2 YENEEA. The CDR3 length is 15 residues. The CDR3: CASSSTYGGANVLTF. The CDR3 bases are TGTGCCAGCAGCTCAACCTACGGAGGGGCCAACGTCCTGACTTTC.

This clone came up a few times. This sequence joins TRBV2 and TRBJ1-1, with D maybe TRBD1 (5 bases). Per germline, CDR1 SNHLY and CDR2 FYNNEI. This CDR3 comprises 14 residues. Trimming took off 6 bases at V and 1 base at J, with 12 bases between the two ends. The CDR3 DNA reads TGTGCCAGCAGACCCGGGGCCTCGAACACTGAAGCTTTCTTT. Translated: CASRPGASNTEAFF.

The chain employs TRBV19 and TRBJ2-4, with no clear D. The CDR3 runs 13 residues. The germline CDR1 and CDR2 sequences are LNHDA and SQIVND (reference sequence). V lost 5 bases and J lost 9, with 14 bases in between. CDR3 DNA sequence: TGTGCCAGTAGTTGGGATCCTATCAGCATTCAGTACTTC. Its protein product is CASSWDPISIQYF.

The rearrangement joins TRBV29-1 to TRBJ1-1; D possibly corresponds to TRBD1 (6 bases). The CDR3 extends over 12 amino acids. Germline V gene data show CDR1 as SQVTM and CDR2 as ANQGSEA. Trimming stripped 8 bases from V and 0 bases from J, with 10 bases between. CDR3 residues: CSRDTVNTEAFF. CDR3 sequence (DNA): TGCAGCCGGGACACCGTGAACACTGAAGCTTTCTTT.

The genes are TRBV29-1 and TRBJ1-2; a weak D match, TRBD1 (5 bases). V was shortened by 0 bases and J by 3 bases, with 8 bases between the two germline ends. The CDR3 is 13 residues long. Per germline, CDR1 SQVTM and CDR2 ANQGSEA. The CDR3: CSVEETEHYGYTF. The CDR3 DNA is TGCAGCGTTGAAGAGACAGAGCACTATGGCTACACCTTC.

The rearrangement links TRBV5-6 to TRBJ1-1; 7 bases agree with TRBD1. The germline gives CDR1 SGHDT, CDR2 YYEEEE. The CDR3 loop spans 13 amino acids. V gave up 2 bases and J gave up 5 bases; unmatched junction bases: 3. The CDR3 region has the DNA TGTGCCAGCAGCTTTGGACAGGATACTGAAGCTTTCTTT. The encoded protein is CASSFGQDTEAFF.

The chain couples TRBV4-1 to TRBJ1-5, with D possibly TRBD1 on 5 matching bases. This CDR3 region has 13 residues. Germline CDR1 and CDR2: MGHRA and YSYEKL. V lost 3 bases and J 8 bases, leaving 11 bases between the germline ends. This CDR3 is CASSQQPGEPQHF. CDR3 bases: TGCGCCAGCAGCCAGCAGCCGGGGGAGCCCCAGCATTTT.

The chain combines TRBV2 with TRBJ2-7; D is perhaps TRBD1 (6 bases). Germline V gene lookup returns CDR1 SNHLY and CDR2 FYNNEI. V lost 8 bases, J lost 2 bases, and 22 bases lay in between. This CDR3 comprises 16 residues. The CDR3 region has the DNA TGTGCCAGCGCCCCCGTGGGGCCGGGACAACCCTACGAGCAGTACTTC. Protein: CASAPVGPGQPYEQYF. Full variable domain (missing parts from reference TRBV2 and TRBJ2-7): EPEVTQTPSHQVTQMGQEVILRCVPISNHLYFYWYRQILGQKVEFLVSFYNNEISEKSEIFDDQFSVERPDGSNFTLKIRSTKLEDSAMYFCASAPVGPGQPYEQYFGPGTRLTVT.

To note about this clone: One end of the junction fails to match germline, which may point to a read error. This rearrangement joins TRBV5-1 to TRBJ1-1, with 7 bases matching TRBD1. Germline values: CDR1 SGHRS, CDR2 YFSETQ. The CDR3 spans 13 residues. CDR3 sequence (DNA): TGCGCCAGCAGCAAACAGGGGAACGCTGAAGCTTTCTTT. It encodes CASSKQGNAEAFF.

This chain uses TRBV29-1 with TRBJ2-3, with D possibly being TRBD1 (5 bases). The CDR3 length is 12 residues. CDR1 is SQVTM and CDR2 is ANQGSEA in the germline V gene. V shed 6 bases and J shed 4 bases, with 11 bases lying between them. Here the CDR3 DNA reads TGCAGCGTCGAACGACAGCCAGATACGCAGTATTTT. Amino acids: CSVERQPDTQYF.